This T cell receptor (beta chain) emerged from a study of neoadjuvant anti-PD-1 for oral cavity cancer. At the level of the study: Patients without progression received a fourth nivolumab dose around day 43, then surgical resection on days 50-56. Study results and caveats: PBMC Gini-index clonality exceeded responders' in non-responders post-nivolumab.

Using immunoSEQ multiplex PCR, the repertoire was profiled, and TCRdb retains in-frame clones only, with some absent. This sample carries tens of thousands of clones, about nine tenths of them seen once, and the ten largest clones take 2.5% to 3.5%. Time point reported: after neoadjuvant nivolumab, at surgical resection. To note about this clone: The antigen is not known.

The sequence was collected from a person between 35 and 79 years old with oral cavity squamous cell carcinoma. The source material was PBMCs, sampled after nivolumab (anti-PD-1) treatment.

The CDR3 is CASSAARVYSNQPQHF. Written as DNA, the CDR3 is TGTGCCAGCAGTGCAGCCAGGGTTTATAGCAATCAGCCCCAGCATTTT. The V and J genes are TRBV2 and TRBJ1-5; a weak D match, TRBD1 (5 bases). V gave up 4 bases and J gave up 0 bases, with 13 bases separating them. Germline V gene data show CDR1 as SNHLY and CDR2 as FYNNEI. The CDR3 sequence is 16 residues long.